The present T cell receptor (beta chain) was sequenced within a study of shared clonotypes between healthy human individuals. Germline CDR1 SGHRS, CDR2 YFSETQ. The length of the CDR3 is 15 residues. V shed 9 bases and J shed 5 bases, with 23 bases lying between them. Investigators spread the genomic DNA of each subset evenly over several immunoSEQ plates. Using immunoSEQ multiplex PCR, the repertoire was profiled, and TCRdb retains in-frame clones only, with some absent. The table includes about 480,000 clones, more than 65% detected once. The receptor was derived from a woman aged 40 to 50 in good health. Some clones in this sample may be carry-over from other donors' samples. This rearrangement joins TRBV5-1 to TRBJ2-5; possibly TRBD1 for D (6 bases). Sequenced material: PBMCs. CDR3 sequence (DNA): TGCGCCACTAGTACGGGACATTCGAGGGGGGAGACCCAGTACTTC. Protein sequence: CATSTGHSRGETQYF.